These 20 T cell receptor beta chains came from one sample sequenced in a study of T cell repertoires in aging, cancer and after chemotherapy. Amplification of TCR beta used genomic DNA extracted from peripheral blood. Multiplex touch-down PCR with TRB-A/B primers amplified rearranged V-D-J TRB sequences. One entry per CDR3 protein results from TCRdb running MiXCR on the multiplex PCR reads. The sample lists almost 7,500 distinct CDR3 sequences; 40% were seen once. Sequencing used blood. These receptors were obtained from a human donor in good health.

The chain combines TRBV7-9 with TRBJ2-7; TRBD1 matches 8 bases. The germline CDR1 and CDR2 sequences are SEHNR and FQNEAQ (reference sequence). V shed 2 bases and J 0 bases; nucleotides not matched to a gene: 6. The CDR3 is 16 residues long. In nucleotides, the CDR3 is TGTGCCAGCAGCTTAACGACAGGGGATTACTCCTACGAGCAGTACTTC. Amino acid sequence: CASSLTTGDYSYEQYF.

Only a few counts were recorded for this clonotype. The rearrangement uses TRBV20-1 and TRBJ2-2, with D perhaps being TRBD1 or TRBD2 (6 bases each). This CDR3 is built from 16 residues. V lost 0 bases to trimming and J lost 5 bases, with 16 bases between them. Per germline, CDR1 DFQATT and CDR2 SNEGSKA (reference sequence). CDR3 nucleotide sequence: TGCAGTGCTAGAGATTTCGGGGGCCGAGGGACCGGGGAGCTGTTTTTT. Protein product: CSARDFGGRGTGELFF.

J is TRBJ2-1 and V is TRBV7-9, with TRBD1 matching over 7 bases. Germline V gives CDR1 SEHNR, CDR2 FQNEAQ (reference sequence). With 5 bases clipped from V and 6 bases from J, the junction kept 7 bases outside the gene matches. The CDR3 runs 14 residues. CDR3 nucleotides: TGTGCCAGCAGCGTCGACAGGGCCCCCAATGAGCAGTTCTTC. This gives the protein CASSVDRAPNEQFF.

The rearrangement uses TRBV5-1 and TRBJ1-1, with TRBD1 matching 11 bases. V was pared by 0 bases and J by 12 bases, with 7 bases of the junction left unmatched. The germline V gene has CDR1 SGHRS and CDR2 YFSETQ. This CDR3 is built from 14 residues. The CDR3 here is CASSLARTGGETFF. The CDR3 DNA follows: TGCGCCAGCAGCTTGGCCCGGACAGGGGGCGAGACTTTCTTT.

The chain recombines TRBV7-2 with TRBJ1-4, with 9 bases that match TRBD1. CDR1 and CDR2 (germline): SGHTA, FQGNSA. V trimming: 5 bases; J trimming: 10 bases; junction bases outside the gene matches: 8. This CDR3 is built from 14 residues. CDR3 nucleotide sequence: TGTGCCAGCAGCCCGGGACAGGGTTTGCGAAAACTGTTTTTT. Translated: CASSPGQGLRKLFF. Full variable domain (outside the CDR3, taken from reference TRBV7-2 and TRBJ1-4): GAGVSQSPSNKVTEKGKDVELRCDPISGHTALYWYRQSLGQGLEFLIYFQGNSAPDKSGLPSDRFSAERTGGSVSTLTIQRTQQEDSAVYLCASSPGQGLRKLFFGSGTQLSVL.

The chain employs TRBV12-3 or TRBV12-4 and TRBJ1-3; TRBD1 matches at 7 bases. V lost 2 bases to trimming and J lost 0 bases; unmatched junction nucleotides: 4. This CDR3 spans 16 amino acids. The CDR3 sequence: CASSLRGRGSGNTIYF. In DNA form, the CDR3 reads TGTGCCAGCAGTTTAAGGGGGCGGGGCTCTGGAAACACCATATATTTT.

The chain couples TRBV19 to TRBJ2-7, with 7 positions matching TRBD1. This CDR3 comprises 15 residues. In germline, CDR1 is LNHDA, CDR2 SQIVND (reference sequence). J was trimmed by 3 bases and V by 2 bases; bases with no gene match: 7. The CDR3 nucleotides are TGTGCCAGTAGTATATCGACAGGGACGAACTACGAGCAGTACTTC. This translates into CASSISTGTNYEQYF.

On this clonotype itself: The germline gene is not matched at one end of the junction; a read error may be the cause. The chain joins TRBV7-2 to TRBJ2-5; no clear D gene. Germline CDR1 reads SGHTA; CDR2 reads FQGNSA. CDR3 length: 14 residues. DNA of the CDR3: TGCGCCAGCAGCCCTCCCAGCAGACAAGAGACCCAGTACTTC. It yields the protein CASSPPSRQETQYF.

The rearrangement joins TRBV11-3 to TRBJ2-5, with a weak D call TRBD1 (5 bases). Germline loops: CDR1 SGHNT, CDR2 YENEEA. Trimming removed 4 bases from V and 5 bases from J, with 17 bases in between. The CDR3 spans 15 residues. In DNA, the CDR3 is TGTGCCAGCAGCTCCCTCGAGACAGAGAGCGAGACCCAGTACTTC. Translated: CASSSLETESETQYF. The full variable domain, its missing parts supplied by reference TRBV11-3 and TRBJ2-5, is EAGVVQSPRYKIIEKKQPVAFWCNPISGHNTLYWYLQNLGQGPELLIRYENEEAVDDSQLPKDRFSAERLKGVDSTLKIQPAELGDSAVYLCASSSLETESETQYFGPGTRLLVL.

The chain couples TRBV7-3 to TRBJ2-1; TRBD2 agrees at 9 bases. The CDR3 loop spans 15 amino acids. V trimming: 2 bases; J trimming: 10 bases; junction bases outside the gene matches: 9. CDR1 is SGHTA and CDR2 is FQGTGA in the germline V gene. DNA for the CDR3: TGTGCCAGCAGCTTAGTCGGCGGGGGGGTTGACGAGCAGTTCTTC. Translation gives CASSLVGGGVDEQFF.

The chain carries TRBV5-6 and TRBJ1-6; D is uncertain. CDR1 is SGHDT, CDR2 YYEEEE, per germline. V was cut by 5 bases and J by 3 bases, with 18 bases left in between. The CDR3 has 17 residues. CDR3 coding DNA: TGTGCCAGCAGGCCCGGAGGGCCGTCCGACTATAATTCACCCCTCCACTTT. The encoded protein is CASRPGGPSDYNSPLHF.

The chain is built from TRBV6-2 or TRBV6-3 and TRBJ2-2; 8 nucleotides align to TRBD1. Germline V gene lookup returns CDR1 MNHEY and CDR2 SVGEGT. The CDR3 consists of 17 residues. The trim removed 0 bases at V and 2 bases at J, leaving 5 bases unmatched. CDR3 nucleotides: TGTGCCAGCAGTTACTCCGGGGGACAGGTCAACACCGGGGAGCTGTTTTTT. Residues: CASSYSGGQVNTGELFF.

This clonotype has more than one count but fewer than ten. The chain is built from TRBV24-1 and TRBJ1-5; 7 bases fit TRBD1. The CDR3 has 16 amino acids. Trimming at V came to 10 bases and at J to 3 bases, leaving 14 bases not matched to a gene. Looked up from germline, CDR1 is KGHDR and CDR2 is SFDVKD. CDR3 coding DNA: TGTGCCACTACAGTGTCTAGGACAGGAATCAATCAGCCCCAGCATTTT. Translation: CATTVSRTGINQPQHF.

Comment on this clonotype: One junction end disagrees with the germline gene, perhaps due to a read error. This chain links TRBV10-3 with TRBJ1-3, with D unclear. This CDR3 comprises 15 residues. From germline, CDR1 is ENHRY and CDR2 SYGVKD. CDR3 protein: CASSYGSPLGNTIYF. The CDR3 nucleotides read TGTGCCAGCAGTTACGGGTCACCTCTCGGAAACACCATATATTTT.

J is TRBJ1-5 and V is TRBV12-3 or TRBV12-4; maybe TRBD1 (5 bases). CDR3 length equals 16 residues. V was cut by 4 bases and J by 0 bases, with 13 bases left in between. CDR3 region: CASSSSGTHSNQPQHF. The CDR3 region has the DNA TGTGCCAGCAGTTCCTCCGGGACCCATAGCAATCAGCCCCAGCATTTT.

This clonotype was recorded once. V usage is TRBV5-4 and J usage is TRBJ2-7; 10 bases line up with TRBD2. Germline V CDR1 and CDR2: SGHNT, YYREEE (reference sequence). The CDR3 totals 15 residues. The trim removed 4 bases at V and 3 bases at J, leaving 7 bases unmatched. CDR3 nucleotide sequence: TGTGCCAGCAGCCCGGGACTAGCGAGATTCTACGAGCAGTACTTC. Translation gives CASSPGLARFYEQYF.

This clonotype was counted a few times. The CDR3 bases are TGTGCCAGCAGCTCCCGGACTTCCAACGTCCTGACTTTC. Its translation: CASSSRTSNVLTF. The V and J genes are TRBV11-1 and TRBJ2-6; D is possibly TRBD2 (5 bases). The V gene's germline CDR1 is SGHAT and CDR2 FQDESV (reference sequence). CDR3 size: 13 residues. V lost 4 bases to trimming and J lost 8 bases, with 9 bases between them.

The chain employs TRBV6-5 and TRBJ2-2, with a tentative D call TRBD1 (5 bases). This CDR3 region has 13 residues. The V end was cut by 8 bases, the J end by 4 bases, with 11 bases between. Germline assignment: CDR1 MNHEY and CDR2 SVGAGI. The CDR3 nucleotides read TGTGCCAGCCTAAGACAGACCACCGGGGAGCTGTTTTTT. Translation gives CASLRQTTGELFF.

V is TRBV29-1 and J is TRBJ2-1, with 12 bases aligning to TRBD2. This CDR3 comprises 14 residues. CDR1 and CDR2 (germline): SQVTM, ANQGSEA. The junction had 4 bases not matched to a gene; V was cut back by 5 bases and J by 5 bases. The CDR3 DNA reads as TGCAGCGTTCGTCCTAGCGGGGGGGACAATGAGCAGTTCTTC. This sequence encodes CSVRPSGGDNEQFF.

This clonotype was seen a handful of times. The chain employs TRBV25-1 and TRBJ2-5; 10 bases are shared with TRBD1. V lost 2 bases to trimming and J lost 5 bases; unmatched junction nucleotides: 8. CDR3 length equals 16 residues. Germline V gene lookup returns CDR1 MGHDK and CDR2 SYGVNS. As DNA, the CDR3 is TGTGCCAGCAGTGAAGGGGACAGGGGAGCTATCGAGACCCAGTACTTC. Protein: CASSEGDRGAIETQYF.